In this sample, the clone carrying this TCR beta chain turned up many times. Its antigen is not known. Per germline, CDR1 ENHRY and CDR2 SYGVKD. V was trimmed by 10 bases and J by 0 bases, leaving 10 bases between them. The CDR3 consists of 13 residues. This entry is derived from a study of T cell repertoires in cytomegalovirus infection. Each CDR3 protein is one row after TCRdb ran MiXCR on the reads. The sample includes hundreds of thousands of distinct CDR3 sequences, 20% to 25% of them seen just once. Regarding the study as a whole: Across the ex vivo response, the dominant clonotypes were HLA-C-restricted CMV-specific TCR beta clonotypes.

The sequence derives from a human donor in good health (CMV status not recorded). Some clones in this sample may be carry-over from other donors' samples. V and J are TRBV10-3 and TRBJ1-5; perhaps TRBD1 as D (6 bases). Source material: CD8+ T cells from PBMCs. The CDR3 spells CATWTDSNQPQHF. The CDR3 DNA reads TGTGCCACCTGGACAGATAGCAATCAGCCCCAGCATTTT.